This T cell receptor (beta chain) was profiled in a study of Tregs in tolerant kidney transplant recipients. This CDR3 has 14 residues. Germline loops: CDR1 SEHNR, CDR2 FQNEAQ (reference sequence). The germline V and J ends were trimmed by 9 bases and 5 bases, with 19 bases remaining between them. With respect to this clone: Its antigen is not identified.

Clones were read by immunoSEQ multiplex PCR, and TCRdb kept only the in-frame ones, dropping some. This sample has 85,000 to 90,000 clones, with around 90% found just once. Thawed PBMCs were FACS-sorted into unstimulated CD4+CD25+CD127- regulatory T cells, CD4+CD25- non-regulatory cells, CD4 and CD8 cells. General study results and limits: Expanding Tregs on activated donor B cells appeared to best identify donor-specific TCRbeta clones.

The receptor was isolated from a human donor in good health. The J gene is TRBJ1-1, the V gene TRBV7-9; the D is unclear. Sequencing was done on a sample of CD8+ T cells from blood. The CDR3 protein is CARSKPGPGTEAFF. The CDR3 DNA reads as TGTGCCAGGTCAAAGCCGGGCCCGGGGACTGAAGCTTTCTTT.